This is a list of T cell receptor beta chains from one sample in a study of molecular identifiers for immune sequencing clone quantification. One entry per CDR3 protein, called by TCRdb with MiXCR from the PCR reads. The table includes some 580,000 distinct CDR3 sequences, 25% detected once. Sequencing was carried out using naive CD8+ T cells from blood, with Jurkat cell RNA spiked in. These receptors all come from a human donor in good health. Some libraries in this study had Jurkat cell RNA spiked in. The CDR3 runs from the conserved cysteine through the conserved F or W. A D gene is named only where the DNA matches it firmly. Clone size appears in some rows only: once, few, many, or a class for an expanded clone.

v_call: TRBV4-1; d_call: NA; cdr3_length: 14; clone_size: many; j_call: TRBJ2-5; cdr3_nt: TGCGCCAGCAGCCCAAACGGACAGCAAGAGACCCAGTACTTC; cdr3_aa: CASSPNGQQETQYF
v_call: TRBV7-3; d_call: NA; cdr3_length: 15; clone_size: many; j_call: TRBJ2-5; cdr3_nt: TGTGCCAGCAGCTTAACGGGCGGGGCCCAAGAGACCCAGTACTTC; cdr3_aa: CASSLTGGAQETQYF
v_call: TRBV12-3/TRBV12-4; d_call: TRBD1; cdr3_length: 16; clone_size: NA; j_call: TRBJ2-7; cdr3_nt: TGTGCCAGCAGTTCCTCGGGACAGCGATTTGCCTACGAGCAGTACTTC; cdr3_aa: CASSSSGQRFAYEQYF
v_call: TRBV28; d_call: NA; cdr3_length: 14; clone_size: many; j_call: TRBJ1-6; cdr3_nt: TGTGCCAGCAGCCAGACAGAGATTAATTCACCCCTCCACTTT; cdr3_aa: CASSQTEINSPLHF
v_call: TRBV3-1; d_call: NA; cdr3_length: 16; clone_size: once; j_call: TRBJ2-5; cdr3_nt: TGTGCCAGCAGCCAAGATTTGTATCGGGAAACGGGGACCCAGTACTTC; cdr3_aa: CASSQDLYRETGTQYF
v_call: TRBV9; d_call: NA; cdr3_length: 15; clone_size: once; j_call: TRBJ1-4; cdr3_nt: TGTGCCAGCAGCGTAGATGGGGGTGTGGATGAAAAACTGTTTTTT; cdr3_aa: CASSVDGGVDEKLFF
v_call: TRBV7-9; d_call: TRBD1; cdr3_length: 15; clone_size: NA; j_call: TRBJ2-7; cdr3_nt: TGTGCCAGCAGCTTAGAACAGGGGGTAATCTACGGGCAGTACTTC; cdr3_aa: CASSLEQGVIYGQYF
v_call: TRBV4-1; d_call: NA; cdr3_length: 14; clone_size: many; j_call: TRBJ1-5; cdr3_nt: TGCGCCAGCAGCCAAGATATGGGGGATCAGCCCCAGCATTTT; cdr3_aa: CASSQDMGDQPQHF
v_call: TRBV2; d_call: NA; cdr3_length: 14; clone_size: few; j_call: TRBJ2-7; cdr3_nt: TGTGCCAGCAGTGAAGCGGGGACTGTCTACGAGCAGTACTTC; cdr3_aa: CASSEAGTVYEQYF
v_call: TRBV13; d_call: TRBD2; cdr3_length: 14; clone_size: many; j_call: TRBJ2-7; cdr3_nt: TGTGCCAGCAGTCCCGGTCGGTCGGGGGGCGAGCAGTACTTC; cdr3_aa: CASSPGRSGGEQYF
v_call: TRBV5-1; d_call: NA; cdr3_length: 13; clone_size: many; j_call: TRBJ1-1; cdr3_nt: TGCGCCAGCAGCTTGGTTGGTACGACTGAAGCTTTCTTT; cdr3_aa: CASSLVGTTEAFF
v_call: TRBV14; d_call: TRBD1; cdr3_length: 17; clone_size: many; j_call: TRBJ2-2; cdr3_nt: TGTGCCAGCAGCCAAGAAGAGACAGGGATCGACACCGGGGAGCTGTTTTTT; cdr3_aa: CASSQEETGIDTGELFF
v_call: TRBV9; d_call: TRBD2; cdr3_length: 17; clone_size: few; j_call: TRBJ2-2; cdr3_nt: TGTGCCAGCAGCACGGGACTAGCGGGAGGTTTATCCGGGGAGCTGTTTTTT; cdr3_aa: CASSTGLAGGLSGELFF
v_call: TRBV12-3/TRBV12-4; d_call: NA; cdr3_length: 14; clone_size: many; j_call: TRBJ1-6; cdr3_nt: TGTGCCAGCAGTTTAGAAGGGTATAATTCACCCCTCCACTTT; cdr3_aa: CASSLEGYNSPLHF
v_call: TRBV6-2/TRBV6-3; d_call: NA; cdr3_length: 16; clone_size: NA; j_call: TRBJ1-1; cdr3_nt: TGTGCCAGCAGTAACGACTTACAGGGCGCGAACACTGAAGCTTTCTTT; cdr3_aa: CASSNDLQGANTEAFF
v_call: TRBV20-1; d_call: NA; cdr3_length: 18; clone_size: few; j_call: TRBJ2-7; cdr3_nt: TGCAGTGCTAGAGATTTTAAGGAAGGGGAGAGGAGCTCCTACGAGCAGTACTTC; cdr3_aa: CSARDFKEGERSSYEQYF
v_call: TRBV29-1; d_call: TRBD2; cdr3_length: 19; clone_size: many; j_call: TRBJ2-3; cdr3_nt: TGCAGCGTTGAAGATCGGCCGCGGGAGGGTCCCCCGGTGCTAAATACGCAGTATTTT; cdr3_aa: CSVEDRPREGPPVLNTQYF
v_call: TRBV7-9; d_call: NA; cdr3_length: 15; clone_size: few; j_call: TRBJ2-2; cdr3_nt: TGTGCCAGCAGCTTCCTGTTGTACACGACCGGGGAGCTGTTTTTT; cdr3_aa: CASSFLLYTTGELFF
v_call: TRBV7-2; d_call: NA; cdr3_length: 15; clone_size: NA; j_call: TRBJ2-7; cdr3_nt: TGTGCCAGCAGCTCAGTTTGGGTAAGCTCCTACGAGCAGTACTTC; cdr3_aa: CASSSVWVSSYEQYF
v_call: TRBV2; d_call: NA; cdr3_length: 16; clone_size: many; j_call: TRBJ1-4; cdr3_nt: TGTGCCAGCAGTGAAGCAATAGGGCTACTTGGGGAAAAACTGTTTTTT; cdr3_aa: CASSEAIGLLGEKLFF
v_call: TRBV6-6; d_call: NA; cdr3_length: 13; clone_size: few; j_call: TRBJ1-2; cdr3_nt: TGTGCCAGCAGCCTAACAGCTGACTATGGCTACACCTTC; cdr3_aa: CASSLTADYGYTF
v_call: TRBV13; d_call: NA; cdr3_length: 13; clone_size: NA; j_call: TRBJ2-7; cdr3_nt: TGTGCCAGCAGCTTATCCTCCCAGTACGAGCAGTACTTC; cdr3_aa: CASSLSSQYEQYF
v_call: TRBV24-1; d_call: TRBD2; cdr3_length: 13; clone_size: NA; j_call: TRBJ2-3; cdr3_nt: TGTGCCACCAGTGATCTAGCGGGACATACGCAGTATTTT; cdr3_aa: CATSDLAGHTQYF
v_call: TRBV15; d_call: NA; cdr3_length: 13; clone_size: NA; j_call: TRBJ2-1; cdr3_nt: TGTGCCACCAGCAACACAAAACCGAATGAGCAGTTCTTC; cdr3_aa: CATSNTKPNEQFF
v_call: TRBV4-1; d_call: NA; cdr3_length: 13; clone_size: few; j_call: TRBJ2-5; cdr3_nt: TGCGCCAGCAGCCAAGTGGGAAGGGAGACCCAGTACTTC; cdr3_aa: CASSQVGRETQYF
v_call: TRBV7-2; d_call: TRBD2; cdr3_length: 16; clone_size: NA; j_call: TRBJ2-1; cdr3_nt: TGTGCCAGCAGCTATGGACTAGCGGGGGAGTACAATGAGCAGTTCTTC; cdr3_aa: CASSYGLAGEYNEQFF
v_call: TRBV4-1; d_call: NA; cdr3_length: 16; clone_size: many; j_call: TRBJ1-5; cdr3_nt: TGCGCCAGCAGCCAAGTTACTCCGGGGAGCAATCAGCCCCAGCATTTT; cdr3_aa: CASSQVTPGSNQPQHF
v_call: TRBV20-1; d_call: NA; cdr3_length: 13; clone_size: NA; j_call: TRBJ1-1; cdr3_nt: TGCAGTGTTACCGGGGACGGGAACACTGAAGCTTTCTTT; cdr3_aa: CSVTGDGNTEAFF
v_call: TRBV7-2; d_call: NA; cdr3_length: 17; clone_size: many; j_call: TRBJ1-3; cdr3_nt: TGTGCCAGCAGCCAACCAGGGCAGGGCCTCTCTGGAAACACCATATATTTT; cdr3_aa: CASSQPGQGLSGNTIYF
v_call: TRBV4-2; d_call: NA; cdr3_length: 15; clone_size: many; j_call: TRBJ1-5; cdr3_nt: TGTGCCAGCAGCCAATCGGAGAGCAGCAATCAGCCCCAGCATTTT; cdr3_aa: CASSQSESSNQPQHF
v_call: TRBV5-6; d_call: TRBD2; cdr3_length: 15; clone_size: many; j_call: TRBJ2-1; cdr3_nt: TGTGCCAGCAGCCTGACTAGCGGCCCGTACAATGAGCAGTTCTTC; cdr3_aa: CASSLTSGPYNEQFF
v_call: TRBV6-6; d_call: NA; cdr3_length: 14; clone_size: many; j_call: TRBJ2-5; cdr3_nt: TGTGCCAGCAGTTACGTCGGAGGTCCCGAGACCCAGTACTTC; cdr3_aa: CASSYVGGPETQYF
v_call: TRBV7-9; d_call: NA; cdr3_length: 13; clone_size: many; j_call: TRBJ2-3; cdr3_nt: TGTGCCAGCCAGGGCTCAAGCACAGATACGCAGTATTTT; cdr3_aa: CASQGSSTDTQYF
v_call: TRBV7-9; d_call: NA; cdr3_length: 14; clone_size: few; j_call: TRBJ1-1; cdr3_nt: TGTGCCAGCAGCTTAGGTTTTGATGGGACTGAAGCTTTCTTT; cdr3_aa: CASSLGFDGTEAFF
v_call: TRBV20-1; d_call: NA; cdr3_length: 11; clone_size: many; j_call: TRBJ2-7; cdr3_nt: TGCAGTGCCCGACCCGAGGGCGAGCAGTACTTC; cdr3_aa: CSARPEGEQYF
v_call: TRBV30; d_call: NA; cdr3_length: 13; clone_size: NA; j_call: TRBJ1-1; cdr3_nt: TGTGCCTGGAGTGACCAGGGCCCAGTTGAAGCTTTCTTT; cdr3_aa: CAWSDQGPVEAFF
v_call: TRBV27; d_call: NA; cdr3_length: 15; clone_size: few; j_call: TRBJ2-3; cdr3_nt: TGTGCCAGCAGTTTAAGTAGGCCCGTGTTGGATACGCAGTATTTT; cdr3_aa: CASSLSRPVLDTQYF
v_call: TRBV20-1; d_call: NA; cdr3_length: 14; clone_size: few; j_call: TRBJ1-5; cdr3_nt: TGCAGTGCTAGAGATCGGGCAGGGTACCGACCCCAGCATTTT; cdr3_aa: CSARDRAGYRPQHF
v_call: TRBV24-1; d_call: NA; cdr3_length: 15; clone_size: many; j_call: TRBJ2-2; cdr3_nt: TGTGCCACCAGTGACTCGGACGGGGGCACCGGGGAGCTGTTTTTT; cdr3_aa: CATSDSDGGTGELFF
v_call: TRBV5-5; d_call: TRBD1; cdr3_length: 17; clone_size: NA; j_call: TRBJ2-7; cdr3_nt: TGTGCCAGCTACTCTTTCACCGGGACAGGGTTCACCTACGAGCAGTACTTC; cdr3_aa: CASYSFTGTGFTYEQYF
v_call: TRBV27; d_call: NA; cdr3_length: 15; clone_size: few; j_call: TRBJ2-7; cdr3_nt: TGTGCCAGCAGTTTGGTGGGCAGCAGACCCTACGAGCAGTACTTC; cdr3_aa: CASSLVGSRPYEQYF
v_call: TRBV11-2; d_call: NA; cdr3_length: 15; clone_size: NA; j_call: TRBJ2-1; cdr3_nt: TGTGCCAGCAGCTTCCTTACTACCGGGAGAAATGAGCAGTTCTTC; cdr3_aa: CASSFLTTGRNEQFF
v_call: TRBV7-9; d_call: NA; cdr3_length: 15; clone_size: few; j_call: TRBJ2-5; cdr3_nt: TGTGCCAGCAGCCGAGGTGTTGTAGCTCAAGAGACCCAGTACTTC; cdr3_aa: CASSRGVVAQETQYF
v_call: TRBV28; d_call: NA; cdr3_length: 16; clone_size: NA; j_call: TRBJ1-5; cdr3_nt: TGTGCCAGCAGTTTATCAAGGGGGAGCTTCAATCAGCCCCAGCATTTT; cdr3_aa: CASSLSRGSFNQPQHF
v_call: TRBV28; d_call: TRBD1; cdr3_length: 15; clone_size: many; j_call: TRBJ1-6; cdr3_nt: TGTGCCAGCAGTATATGGGACAGTTTTAATTCACCCCTCCACTTT; cdr3_aa: CASSIWDSFNSPLHF
v_call: TRBV6-6; d_call: TRBD1; cdr3_length: 15; clone_size: NA; j_call: TRBJ2-7; cdr3_nt: TGTGCCAGCAGGAAGACAGGGGTGGGATCCTACGAGCAGTACTTC; cdr3_aa: CASRKTGVGSYEQYF
v_call: TRBV18; d_call: NA; cdr3_length: 14; clone_size: NA; j_call: TRBJ2-3; cdr3_nt: TGTGCCAGCTCACCCACGGACCGTTGGGATACGCAGTATTTT; cdr3_aa: CASSPTDRWDTQYF
v_call: TRBV9; d_call: NA; cdr3_length: 17; clone_size: few; j_call: TRBJ2-1; cdr3_nt: TGTGCCAGCAGCTCCCGTATGGGGGGGCCTACCTACAATGAGCAGTTCTTC; cdr3_aa: CASSSRMGGPTYNEQFF
v_call: TRBV27; d_call: NA; cdr3_length: 14; clone_size: few; j_call: TRBJ2-6; cdr3_nt: TGTGCCAGCCGATTGGCGGCTGGGGCCAACGTCCTGACTTTC; cdr3_aa: CASRLAAGANVLTF
v_call: TRBV19; d_call: TRBD1; cdr3_length: 13; clone_size: many; j_call: TRBJ2-5; cdr3_nt: TGTGCCAGTACCGGACAGGGAACGGCGACCCAGTACTTC; cdr3_aa: CASTGQGTATQYF
v_call: TRBV6-5; d_call: TRBD1; cdr3_length: 15; clone_size: many; j_call: TRBJ1-5; cdr3_nt: TGTGCCAGCAGTATGACAGGGCAGGGCAATCAGCCCCAGCATTTT; cdr3_aa: CASSMTGQGNQPQHF
v_call: TRBV27; d_call: NA; cdr3_length: 15; clone_size: few; j_call: TRBJ2-3; cdr3_nt: TGTGCCAGCAGTTTATTGGGGTTGAGGACAGATACGCAGTATTTT; cdr3_aa: CASSLLGLRTDTQYF
v_call: TRBV20-1; d_call: TRBD2; cdr3_length: 16; clone_size: NA; j_call: TRBJ2-5; cdr3_nt: TGCAGTGCTAGAGACCTTTGGACTAGCAATTCGGAGACCCAGTACTTC; cdr3_aa: CSARDLWTSNSETQYF